This T cell receptor (beta chain) was recovered during a study of MAIT cells during Salmonella Paratyphi A infection (dated by TCRdb to about 2017). In the study overall: A single dose of 1-5x10^3 CFU of S. Paratyphi A strain NVGH308 was ingested by adult volunteers aged 18 to 60. Diagnosed volunteers received ciprofloxacin 500 mg twice daily for 14 days starting at diagnosis. Study-wide conclusions, independent of this receptor: Although the availability of volunteer samples limited sample sizes, the sizes were judged adequate for detecting differences between groups. From baseline to mid-infection, the space taken up by over-represented MAIT clonotypes dropped significantly (roughly 0.18 to 0.096), whereas no significant difference was seen post-infection. MAIT TRBV usage was oligoclonal with a preference for TRBV20 and TRBV6, and infection appeared not to change this usage. Diagnosed volunteers showed more expansion or contraction among top five MAIT clonotypes than healthy controls (0.53 versus 0.13), suggesting infection-driven repertoire reshaping.

CDR1 is given as DFQATT and CDR2 as SNEGSKA, both from the germline V gene (reference sequence). The germline V and J ends show losses of 0 bases and 10 bases respectively, and no gene match explains 14 bases of the junction. There are 18 amino acids in the CDR3, from cysteine to phenylalanine inclusive. The retained sequence is limited to the CDR3, 54 bases, with the frame set at the first base. A note on this clonotype: The target of this receptor is not known. No much larger clone is present one base from it, and per-base qualities are unavailable.

Per the publication, the time point label means: after infection, following antibiotic treatment. MAIT cells were defined as Valpha7.2+ CD161+ T cells and identified and sorted by flow cytometry. In roughly 6 volunteers who developed enteric fever after controlled oral challenge with live Salmonella Paratyphi A, circulating MAIT cell TCRbeta repertoires were profiled over time. Every diagnosed volunteer provided MAIT cell samples at three timepoints: pre-infection, mid-infection and post-infection. A diagnosis of enteric fever required Paratyphi A bacteremia and/or a persistent fever above 38 degrees C that lasted more than 12 hours. Challenged volunteers were diagnosed with infection sometime between day 4 and day 7 after challenge. For RNA extraction, between about 4,500 and 10,000 MAIT cells from each sample were sorted straight into RNAqueous-Micro lysis buffer. Lymphoprep gradient centrifugation was used to isolate peripheral blood mononuclear cells from blood samples and leukocyte cones. Sorting was done on either a BD FACSAria Fusion or a BD FACSAria III sorter.

Preparation of the library involved 5' RACE. TCRbeta was amplified by two rounds of PCR with Phusion High-Fidelity polymerase, and sample-specific barcodes were added in the primers. TCRbeta libraries were made through template-switch cDNA synthesis using SMARTScribe reverse transcriptase and a TRBC-specific primer. After barcoding, samples were pooled and then prepared using the NEBNext Ultra DNA Library Prep Kit for Illumina. Sequencing of the libraries took place on an Illumina MiSeq using the MiSeq reagent kit v2, 300 cycles. Turning to the authors' computational methods: Jemultiplexer demultiplexed the reads by barcode, and MiTCR with default parameters aligned the reads. Non-functional sequences were filtered out with VDJtools, and clonotypes were defined by amino acid sequence, with frequencies based on assigned sequence reads. Clonal space homeostasis binned clonotypes by frequency as over-represented (0.05-1), large, medium and small. TCRdb handled the public reads itself, with Q25 trimming in fastp and clone calling in MiXCR, and kept productive beta chains. Each record represents a unique CDR3 protein, reported with the most common genes and DNA among its rows. In this record, the V and J calls reflect TCRdb's handling and not the investigators' own analysis. This sample holds about 1,000 distinct CDR3 sequences; more than 20% were observed only once. The ten largest clones add up to 35% to 40% of the sample.

This receptor was obtained from a person between 18 and 75 years old who was deliberately infected with Salmonella Paratyphi A in a paratyphoid fever challenge study. The rearrangement joined TRBV20-1 to TRBJ1-6; TRBD1 lines up with 11 middle nucleotides. Material: MAIT cells from blood, obtained at the last sampling point of the challenge study. The DNA reads as follows: TGCAGTGCTAGAGATAGGACAGGGGGCGAGGTGATGATCTCACCCCTCCACTTT. Translated, this is CSARDRTGGEVMISPLHF.